A selection of T cell receptor beta chains follows, all from one sample in a study of radiotherapy plus CTLA-4 blockade in lung cancer. TCRdb keeps only in-frame clones here, not all; method: immunoSEQ multiplex PCR. Among about 88,000 clones listed, approximately 79% were seen once. The sample in question was peripheral blood, obtained from a patient treated with radiotherapy plus ipilimumab. All receptors derive from a human donor with non-small cell lung cancer that progressed on radiotherapy plus ipilimumab. Each CDR3 is given with its conserved first and last residue. Fields, in order: V gene, D gene, clone size, J gene, CDR3 DNA, CDR3 protein. D genes are given only for firm matches. Clone sizes are given selectively: once, few, many, or a class where the clone is expanded.

TRBV7-2	.	few	TRBJ1-2	TGTGCCAGCAGTACGGGGTCCGCAAACTATGGCTACACCTTC	CASSTGSANYGYTF
TRBV30	TRBD1	.	TRBJ2-2	TGTGCCTGGCTTGACAGGGGGCGAACCGGGGAGCTGTTTTTT	CAWLDRGRTGELFF
TRBV5-1	TRBD1	.	TRBJ2-5	TGCGCCAGCAGCTCCCCGACAGGGGGAGAGACCCAGTACTTC	CASSSPTGGETQYF
TRBV6-5	.	.	TRBJ2-7	TGTGCCAGCAGCCCCACTAGTACCTACGAGCAGTACTTC	CASSPTSTYEQYF
TRBV11-1	.	few	TRBJ2-7	TGTGCCAGCAGCTTAGGCAGTACCTACGAGCAGTACTTC	CASSLGSTYEQYF
TRBV5-1	TRBD1	.	TRBJ2-5	TGCGCCAGCAGCAAGGACAGGTACCAAGAGACCCAGTACTTC	CASSKDRYQETQYF
TRBV28	.	.	TRBJ1-1	TGTGCCAGCAGCTCCGACCGGGACGAGAACACTGAAGCTTTCTTT	CASSSDRDENTEAFF
TRBV29-1	.	.	TRBJ2-7	TGCATCATGGACCGAGACTACGAGCAGTACTTC	CIMDRDYEQYF
TRBV28	.	many	TRBJ2-3	TGTGCCAGCAGTTTGATCGCGGAAAGCACAGATACGCAGTATTTT	CASSLIAESTDTQYF
TRBV27	TRBD1	once	TRBJ2-5	TGTGCCAGCAGTTACCTCGGGACAGGGCTGCAAGAGACCCAGTACTTC	CASSYLGTGLQETQYF
TRBV4-2	.	.	TRBJ1-5	TGTGCCAGCAGCCAAGATGTTGGCAGCTCCAATCAGCCCCAGCATTTT	CASSQDVGSSNQPQHF
TRBV7-9	.	.	TRBJ1-1	TGTGCCAGCACCCCGGGGGGGGGCACTGAAGCTTTCTTT	CASTPGGGTEAFF
TRBV28	.	.	TRBJ1-1	TGTGCCAGCAGTTTAAGGGACACTGAAGCTTTCTTT	CASSLRDTEAFF
TRBV7-9	TRBD1	.	TRBJ2-1	TGTGCCAGCAGCTTAGATGGGGGGTACTCGGACAGGGGACGAGGGGAGCAGTTCTTC	CASSLDGGYSDRGRGEQFF
TRBV6-5	.	.	TRBJ1-1	TGTGCCAGCAGCCCACAGAGGAGGGTCACTGAAGCTTTCTTT	CASSPQRRVTEAFF
TRBV7-9	.	.	TRBJ2-2	TGTGCCAGCAGCCCCTACACCGGGGAGCTGTTTTTT	CASSPYTGELFF
TRBV11-2	TRBD2	.	TRBJ2-7	TGTGCCAGCAGCTTGTCGGGAGGTCCCTACGAGCAGTACTTC	CASSLSGGPYEQYF
TRBV29-1	TRBD1	few	TRBJ2-6	TGCAGCGTCGCAGACAGGGGTGGGACCTCTGGGGCCAACGTCCTGACTTTC	CSVADRGGTSGANVLTF
TRBV2	TRBD2	.	TRBJ2-7	TGTGCCATCTCCGACCTACTCAAAGCTGGGCTAGCGGGGGAGGAGCAGTACTTC	CAISDLLKAGLAGEEQYF
TRBV19	TRBD1	few	TRBJ1-2	TGTGCCAGTCAAGGACAGGTCTATGGCTACACCTTC	CASQGQVYGYTF
TRBV27	.	.	TRBJ2-7	TGTGCCAGCAGTCCCCGCGTTAATTACGAGCAGTACTTC	CASSPRVNYEQYF
TRBV14	.	.	TRBJ2-5	TGTGCCAGCAGCCAAGACGACAGGGAGGCAGAGACCCAGTACTTC	CASSQDDREAETQYF
TRBV28	.	.	TRBJ2-1	TGTGCCAGCAGTTCCCCACGGGGTTACAATGAGCAGTTCTTC	CASSSPRGYNEQFF
TRBV15	.	.	TRBJ2-7	TGTGCCACCAGCAGAGCTAGTACAGCCTACGAGCAGTACTTC	CATSRASTAYEQYF
TRBV11-3	TRBD2	.	TRBJ2-1	TGTGCCAGCAGCGTTAGCGGGACACTCTACAATGAGCAGTTCTTC	CASSVSGTLYNEQFF
TRBV28	.	.	TRBJ2-5	TGTGCCAGCACCCCTCCGATGGGACGGTGGCAAGAGACCCAGTACTTC	CASTPPMGRWQETQYF
TRBV7-9	.	once	TRBJ2-2	TGTGCCAGCAGCTTAAGCTGGGAGCTGTTTTTT	CASSLSWELFF
TRBV5-6	TRBD2	few	TRBJ2-7	TGTGCCAGCAGCCCCTACCTAGCGGGAGGGCCAATCGAGCAGTACTTC	CASSPYLAGGPIEQYF
TRBV7-9	.	.	TRBJ2-3	TGTGCCAGCAGCTTAGATGGAGGGGCAGATACGCAGTATTTT	CASSLDGGADTQYF
TRBV2	.	.	TRBJ2-7	TGTGCCAGCGGGACGGGCAATTCCTACGAGCAGTACTTC	CASGTGNSYEQYF
TRBV6-1	.	once	TRBJ2-7	TGTGCCAGCAGTCGCGGGGACAGTTCCTACGAGCAGTACTTC	CASSRGDSSYEQYF
TRBV18	.	.	TRBJ1-6	TGTGCCAGCTCACCTTCCCAGGAGTACTCACCCCTCCACTTT	CASSPSQEYSPLHF
TRBV28	.	.	TRBJ2-5	TGTGCCAGCAGTTTGGCCGGGAGTCACGAGACCCAGTACTTC	CASSLAGSHETQYF
TRBV6-1	.	.	TRBJ2-1	TGTGCCAGCAGTCGTCAGGGTTCCTCCTACAATGAGCAGTTCTTC	CASSRQGSSYNEQFF
TRBV10-3	TRBD1	.	TRBJ1-5	TGTGCCATCAGTGAGCCCGGGACAGGGAACCAGCCCCAGCATTTT	CAISEPGTGNQPQHF
TRBV7-8	.	.	TRBJ2-7	TGTGCCAGCAGCTCCCGGGACGGATACGAGCAGTACTTC	CASSSRDGYEQYF
TRBV27	.	once	TRBJ2-2	TGTGCCAGCAGTTTTCAGTCGATGAACACCGGGGAGCTGTTTTTT	CASSFQSMNTGELFF
TRBV2	.	.	TRBJ1-1	TGTGCCAGCGGAGTGGAGGTGAACACTGAAGCTTTCTTT	CASGVEVNTEAFF
TRBV7-8	TRBD2	.	TRBJ2-7	TGTGCCAGCAGCTTAGGGGGGGACTACTACGAGCAGTACTTC	CASSLGGDYYEQYF
TRBV10-3	.	.	TRBJ1-1	TGTGCCATCAGGGACAGCATGGGGACTGAAGCTTTCTTT	CAIRDSMGTEAFF
TRBV9	TRBD2	.	TRBJ2-1	TGTGCCAGCAGCAGGACTAGCCGCACCTACAATGAGCAGTTCTTC	CASSRTSRTYNEQFF
TRBV2	.	.	TRBJ1-2	TGTGCCAGCAGTGAAGTAGGGGGGTTTGGCTATGGCTACACCTTC	CASSEVGGFGYGYTF
TRBV9	.	once	TRBJ1-4	TGTGCCAGCAGCTCCCCAGGGGAAAAACTGTTTTTT	CASSSPGEKLFF
TRBV6-6	.	.	TRBJ1-1	TGTGCCAGCAGTTTGGGACGGAACACTGAAGCTTTCTTT	CASSLGRNTEAFF
TRBV6-1	.	.	TRBJ1-4	TGTGCCAGCAGCGTGGGACTTATGGGTGAAAAACTGTTTTTT	CASSVGLMGEKLFF
TRBV2	TRBD2	.	TRBJ2-7	TGTGCCAGCAGTGAACGCGGGGGGGCCCGGATCCTTACCTACGAGCAGTACTTC	CASSERGGARILTYEQYF
TRBV27	TRBD1	.	TRBJ2-1	TGTGCCAGCAGTTTGGGGACAGGGGTCGATGAGCAGTTCTTC	CASSLGTGVDEQFF
TRBV7-9	TRBD2	.	TRBJ2-1	TGTGCCAGCAGCTTAGAAAACCGGGACTACGAGCAGTTCTTC	CASSLENRDYEQFF
TRBV9	TRBD1	.	TRBJ2-1	TGTGCCAGCAGCGTGGGGACAGGGACCTACAATGAGCAGTTCTTC	CASSVGTGTYNEQFF
TRBV9	.	.	TRBJ1-5	TGTGCCAGCAGCGTAGACGGGGCCAATCAGCCCCAGCATTTT	CASSVDGANQPQHF
TRBV28	TRBD2	medium-sized	TRBJ2-1	TGTGCCAGCAGTTATACTAGCGGGAGGGCCTACAATGAGCAGTTCTTC	CASSYTSGRAYNEQFF
TRBV6-1	.	few	TRBJ1-3	TGTGCCAGCAGCATCGACCAGAGGGACACCATATATTTT	CASSIDQRDTIYF